This T cell receptor beta chain was identified during a study of T-cell reconstitution after alpha-beta-depleted transplantation in children. Study results and caveats: At the one-year point after transplant, T-cell counts and TCRbeta diversity were found to come mostly from T cells that had been newly produced. About two months after transplant, alpha-beta T cells reportedly came from several hundred expanded graft clones.

At least ten counts were recorded for this clonotype. Its antigen is undetermined. V lost 1 base to trimming and J lost 3 bases, with 9 bases between them. The CDR3 is 14 amino acids. The library targeted TCRbeta and was prepared with unique molecular identifiers. TCRdb reprocessed the PCR reads via MiXCR and lists one record per CDR3 protein. The sample carries under 850,000 distinct CDR3 sequences, around 13% recorded once. This sample comprised PBMCs, obtained before TCRalphabeta/CD19-depleted stem cell transplant. The V and J genes are TRBV12-3 or TRBV12-4 and TRBJ1-1; D is possibly TRBD1 (5 bases). The clonotype originates from a girl aged 2-10 years with congenital amegakaryocytic thrombocytopenia, due to receive a stem cell transplant. The chain's CDR3 is CASSLEGLYTEAFF. CDR3 sequence (DNA): TGTGCCAGCAGTTTAGAGGGGCTTTACACTGAAGCTTTCTTT.